The 13 T cell receptor beta chains below come from one sample, sequenced in a study of T-cell reconstitution after alpha-beta-depleted transplantation in children. Researchers prepared the TCRbeta library using unique molecular identifiers, the study reports. TCRdb fed the PCR reads into MiXCR, producing one record per CDR3 protein. In the table there are hundreds of thousands of distinct CDR3 sequences, roughly 12% of which are singletons. The sample was peripheral blood, taken 180 days after TCRalphabeta/CD19-depleted stem cell transplant. The receptor source for this set is a male patient aged 2-9 years who had a stem cell transplant for chronic granulomatous disease, so the T cells may come from the graft donor.

A note on this clonotype: A much more abundant neighbour one base away suggests this may be a read error. V gene TRBV12-3 or TRBV12-4 combines with J gene TRBJ1-6; a weak D match, TRBD1 (6 bases). The CDR3 is made up of 13 amino acids. Trimming cost V 5 bases and J 9 bases, with 11 bases left between them. The CDR3: CASSLGGPSPLHF. CDR3 sequence (DNA): TGTGCCAGCAGTCTCGGGGGGCCTTCACCCCTCCACTTT.

This clonotype was recorded many times. This chain connects TRBV29-1 to TRBJ2-1, with 16 bases lining up with TRBD2. CDR1 and CDR2 from the germline V gene are SQVTM and ANQGSEA. J gave up 0 bases and V 3 bases, and 2 bases lay outside the gene matches. The CDR3 covers 17 residues. Here the CDR3 DNA reads TGCAGCGTTGAGGGACTAGCGGGAGGGAGCTCCTACAATGAGCAGTTCTTC. It is translated as CSVEGLAGGSSYNEQFF.

This clonotype has a handful of counts. This chain links TRBV12-3 or TRBV12-4 with TRBJ2-7, with D maybe TRBD2 (5 bases). The CDR3 has 16 residues. V lost 5 bases and J 3 bases, leaving 20 bases between the germline ends. The CDR3 reads CASSGRDTSPSYEQYF. The CDR3 DNA reads TGTGCCAGCAGTGGACGGGATACGAGTCCCAGCTACGAGCAGTACTTC.

Many counts were recorded for this clonotype. This chain joins TRBV29-1 and TRBJ2-3; D unclear. This CDR3 spans 12 amino acids. Germline V gives CDR1 SQVTM, CDR2 ANQGSEA. V gave up 4 bases and J gave up 3 bases, with 8 bases separating them. Here the CDR3 DNA reads TGCAGCGTTGGTGGTTTTACAGATACGCAGTATTTT. It specifies CSVGGFTDTQYF.

This chain joins TRBV10-3 and TRBJ2-5; 14 bases line up with TRBD2. This CDR3 is 17 amino acids long. V shed 6 bases and J 5 bases; nucleotides not matched to a gene: 11. Germline V gene data show CDR1 as ENHRY and CDR2 as SYGVKD. CDR3 residues: CAIRTSGRAGWYETQYF. CDR3 sequence (DNA): TGTGCCATCAGGACTAGCGGGAGGGCCGGTTGGTATGAGACCCAGTACTTC.

V gene TRBV12-3 or TRBV12-4 combines with J gene TRBJ2-5; D gene ambiguous. The V end was cut by 3 bases, the J end by 5 bases, with 7 bases between. This CDR3 has 12 residues. The CDR3 region is CASSFVRETQYF. CDR3 nucleotide sequence: TGTGCCAGCAGTTTCGTCAGGGAGACCCAGTACTTC.

This clonotype appeared many times. The rearrangement uses TRBV29-1 and TRBJ2-4, with TRBD2 matching 8 bases. CDR1 and CDR2 (germline): SQVTM, ANQGSEA. Trimming removed 2 bases from V and 8 bases from J; junction bases left unmatched: 17. The CDR3 spans 17 residues. Written as DNA, the CDR3 is TGCAGCGTTGAATTCCTGAGGTCTCGCGGGGGGCCGGACATTCAGTACTTC. Residues: CSVEFLRSRGGPDIQYF.

J is TRBJ2-1 and V is TRBV7-8, with D perhaps given as TRBD1 or TRBD2 (5 bases each). Germline lookup yields CDR1 SGHVS and CDR2 FQNEAQ. V shed 9 bases and J shed 2 bases, with 14 bases lying between them. This CDR3 comprises 14 residues. CDR3: CARGPGLTYNEQFF. The CDR3 nucleotides read TGTGCCAGGGGCCCGGGGCTGACCTACAATGAGCAGTTCTTC. Based on the CDR3 plus reference TRBV7-8 and TRBJ2-1, the full variable domain is GAGVSQSPRYKVAKRGQDVALRCDPISGHVSLFWYQQALGQGPEFLTYFQNEAQLDKSGLPSDRFFAERPEGSVSTLKIQRTQQEDSAVYLCARGPGLTYNEQFFGPGTRLTVL.

This clonotype was counted many times. This chain uses TRBV4-1 with TRBJ2-7; no firm D call. The germline V gene encodes CDR1 MGHRA and CDR2 YSYEKL. The CDR3 has 16 amino acids. V gave up 0 bases and J gave up 0 bases, with 12 bases separating them. CDR3 bases: TGCGCCAGCAGCCAAGATGAGATAGGTTTCTCCTACGAGCAGTACTTC. Protein: CASSQDEIGFSYEQYF.

This clonotype was seen more than once but under ten times. The gene calls are TRBV30 and TRBJ2-7, with 7 bases matching TRBD1. CDR3 length equals 14 residues. The germline V gene has CDR1 GTSNPN and CDR2 SVGIG (reference sequence). V gave up 1 base and J gave up 2 bases; unmatched junction bases: 5. The CDR3 sequence: CAWSETGTAYEQYF. The CDR3 DNA follows: TGTGCCTGGAGTGAAACCGGGACAGCCTACGAGCAGTACTTC.

This clonotype occurred many times. The genes are TRBV25-1 and TRBJ2-1; D is undetermined. The CDR3 has 11 residues. Germline V gene sequence: CDR1 MGHDK, CDR2 SYGVNS. V lost 5 bases, J lost 14 bases, and 13 bases lay in between. The CDR3: CASSQTAVKFF. Written as DNA, the CDR3 is TGTGCCAGCAGTCAGACGGCCGTAAAGTTCTTC.

This clonotype came up many times. J is TRBJ2-1 and V is TRBV5-1, with D perhaps being TRBD1 or TRBD2 (6 bases each). Trimming left V 3 bases short and J 1 base short, with 17 bases between. This CDR3 region has 17 residues. The germline V gene encodes CDR1 SGHRS and CDR2 YFSETQ. The CDR3 nucleotides read TGCGCCAGCAGCTCTTCCAGGGGAGGAGGGTCCTACAATGAGCAGTTCTTC. This translates into CASSSSRGGGSYNEQFF.

This clonotype was recorded at least ten times. The chain has TRBV7-2 and TRBJ2-1; D is possibly TRBD2 (7 bases). CDR1 and CDR2 (germline): SGHTA, FQGNSA. CDR3 length: 17 residues. V lost 4 bases, J lost 5 bases, and 21 bases lay in between. Here the CDR3 reads CASSYILGAGVDNEQFF. CDR3 in DNA: TGTGCCAGCAGCTATATTTTGGGGGCGGGGGTAGACAATGAGCAGTTCTTC.